The subject of this entry is one T cell receptor beta chain. The V gene lost 5 bases and the J gene lost 0 bases, with 8 bases spanning the gap. This CDR3 has 14 residues. The germline CDR1 and CDR2 sequences are SGHTA and FQGNSA. The data originate from a study of shared clonotypes between healthy human individuals. As originally analysed: ImmunoSEQ only sent back junction sequences with no quality scores, so filtering was done differently. Assay used: immunoSEQ multiplex PCR; TCRdb lists only in-frame clones, some missing. V, J and clone size are taken as reported in that table, and D and trimming were inferred from the DNA itself. The sample comprises fewer than 1.4 million clones, about four fifths of which are singletons, and roughly 0.62% rests with the top ten.

The clonotype was recovered from a man aged 18 to 35 in good health. Some clones in this sample may be carry-over from other donors' samples. The rearrangement links TRBV7-2 to TRBJ1-3, with D perhaps TRBD1 (5 bases). Sequenced sample: memory CD4+ T cells from PBMCs. Subset noted: CD45RA-negative fraction. CDR3 amino acids: CASSTGLSGNTIYF. In nucleotides, the CDR3 is TGTGCCAGCAGCACGGGGCTCTCTGGAAACACCATATATTTT.